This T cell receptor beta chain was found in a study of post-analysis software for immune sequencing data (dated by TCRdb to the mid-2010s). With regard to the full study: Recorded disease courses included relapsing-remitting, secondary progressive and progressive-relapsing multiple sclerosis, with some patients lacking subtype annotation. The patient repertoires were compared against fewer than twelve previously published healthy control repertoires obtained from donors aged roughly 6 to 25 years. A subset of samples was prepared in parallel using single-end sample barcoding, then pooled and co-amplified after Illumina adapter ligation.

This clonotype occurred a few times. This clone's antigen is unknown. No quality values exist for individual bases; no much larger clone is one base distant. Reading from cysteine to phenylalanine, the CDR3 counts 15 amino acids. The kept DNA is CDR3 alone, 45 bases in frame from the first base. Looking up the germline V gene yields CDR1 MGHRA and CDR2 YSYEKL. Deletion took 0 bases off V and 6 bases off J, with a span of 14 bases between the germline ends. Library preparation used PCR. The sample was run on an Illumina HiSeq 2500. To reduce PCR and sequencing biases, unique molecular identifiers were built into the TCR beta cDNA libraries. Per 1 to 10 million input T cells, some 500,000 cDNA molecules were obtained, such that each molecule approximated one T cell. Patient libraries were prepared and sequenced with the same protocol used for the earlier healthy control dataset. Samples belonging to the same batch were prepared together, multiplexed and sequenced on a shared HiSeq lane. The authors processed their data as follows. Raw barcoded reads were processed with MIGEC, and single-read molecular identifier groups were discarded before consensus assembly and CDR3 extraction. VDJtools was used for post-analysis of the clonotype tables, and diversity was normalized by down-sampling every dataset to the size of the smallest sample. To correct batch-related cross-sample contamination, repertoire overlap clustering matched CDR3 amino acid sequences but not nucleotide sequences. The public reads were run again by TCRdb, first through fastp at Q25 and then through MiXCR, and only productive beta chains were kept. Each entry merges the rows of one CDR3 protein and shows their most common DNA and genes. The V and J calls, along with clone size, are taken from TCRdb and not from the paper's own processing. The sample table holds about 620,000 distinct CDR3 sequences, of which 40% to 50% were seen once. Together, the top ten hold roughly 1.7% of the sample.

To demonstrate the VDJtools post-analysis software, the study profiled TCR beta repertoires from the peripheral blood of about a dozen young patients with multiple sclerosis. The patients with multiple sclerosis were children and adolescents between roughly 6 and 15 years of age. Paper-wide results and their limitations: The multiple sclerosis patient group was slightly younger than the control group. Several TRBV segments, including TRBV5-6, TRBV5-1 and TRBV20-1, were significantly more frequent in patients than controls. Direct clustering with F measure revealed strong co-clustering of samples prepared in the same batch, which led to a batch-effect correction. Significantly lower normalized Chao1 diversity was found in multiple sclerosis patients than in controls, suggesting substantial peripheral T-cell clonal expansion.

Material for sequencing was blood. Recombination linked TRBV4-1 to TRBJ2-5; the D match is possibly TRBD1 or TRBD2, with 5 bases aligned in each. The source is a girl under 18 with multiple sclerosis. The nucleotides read TGCGCCAGCAGCCAAGATGAGGGACGCAGTAAGACCCAGTACTTC. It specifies CASSQDEGRSKTQYF.